The T cell receptor beta chain under discussion was sequenced for a study of OX40 agonist ivuxolimab in advanced cancers. The wider study: Among those treated, three patients had partial responses, one with hepatocellular carcinoma and two with cutaneous melanoma. Whole-study results and caveats: Partial responders dosed at 0.1-3.0 mg/kg displayed clonal expansion ranking among the lowest.

This clone was observed once. Its antigen remains unknown. The CDR3 extends over 15 amino acids. The germline V gene encodes CDR1 KGHSH and CDR2 LQKENI. The junction had 3 bases not matched to a gene; V was cut back by 2 bases and J by 3 bases. Repertoires were generated with immunoSEQ multiplex PCR, while TCRdb's copy carries only in-frame clones and drops some. This table holds roughly 71,000 clones, around 85% found once. Prior autoimmune disease or systemic immunosuppression barred patients. The TCR comes from an adult with an advanced solid tumor such as melanoma, head and neck, liver or kidney cancer. The V call is TRBV18, the J call TRBJ2-3; the match to TRBD2 covers 9 bases. Sample: CD4+ or CD8+ T cells sorted from blood, taken in a trial of the OX40 agonist ivuxolimab. Here the CDR3 reads CASSPGGGATDTQYF. Written as DNA, the CDR3 is TGTGCCAGCTCACCAGGCGGGGGGGCAACAGATACGCAGTATTTT. Filled out from reference TRBV18 and TRBJ2-3, the complete variable domain reads NAGVMQNPRHLVRRRGQEARLRCSPMKGHSHVYWYRQLPEEGLKFMVYLQKENIIDESGMPKERFSAEFPKEGPSILRIQQVVRGDSAAYFCASSPGGGATDTQYFGPGTRLTVL.